This paragraph covers one TCR beta chain sequence. No antigen is known for it. Amplification used 60 Vbeta primers and 13 Jbeta primers. Method: immunoSEQ multiplex PCR; TCRdb's copy keeps in-frame clones and lacks some. This sample has about 280,000 clones; roughly 90% occur once, and the top ten carry roughly 2.3%. This sample was taken from a study of cytomegalovirus exposure and HLA in healthy donors. The V segment lost 4 bases and the J segment 4 bases; nucleotides outside the gene matches: 13. The CDR3 has 17 amino acids. CDR1 is SGHNT, CDR2 YYREEE, per germline (reference sequence). Findings and limits, study-wide: Differences between HLA loci emerged in a later analysis of TCR association rates, with DRB1 most and HLA-C fewest.

The sequencing sample was made of PBMCs. The chain joins TRBV5-4 to TRBJ2-5; 10 nucleotides align to TRBD2. The clonotype was recovered from a woman aged 18-35 years in good health and CMV-seronegative. This CDR3 reads CASSRAVSGGPLETQYF. The CDR3 DNA sequence: TGTGCCAGCAGCCGGGCCGTTAGCGGGGGGCCTTTAGAGACCCAGTACTTC.